The sequence of this TCR beta chain was determined in a study of T cells after yellow fever vaccination. Study results and limitations: Detected again after the booster were most primary-vaccination clones, at 95% to 98% CD4 and 70% to 90% CD8.

V gave up 3 bases and J gave up 2 bases, with 10 bases separating them. Germline assignment: CDR1 SEHNR and CDR2 FQNEAQ (reference sequence). The CDR3 contains 15 residues. TCRdb re-derived calls from the 5' RACE reads in MiXCR, one entry per CDR3 protein. The table includes more than 80,000 distinct CDR3 sequences, around 5.8% detected once. This clonotype was counted many times. Antigen unknown. The genes are TRBV7-9 and TRBJ2-2; D might be TRBD1 or TRBD2, each matching 5 bases. The sequence came from a man aged 18-30 years who received the YFV17D yellow fever vaccine. This specimen consisted of CD8+ T cells sorted from PBMCs, obtained 10 days after the yellow fever booster vaccination. CDR3: CASSFGTANTGELFF. The DNA of the CDR3 is TGTGCCAGCAGCTTTGGGACGGCTAACACCGGGGAGCTGTTTTTT.